Below, one T cell receptor (beta chain) is given with its context. TCRdb reprocessed the RT-PCR reads with MiXCR, giving one entry per CDR3 protein. The table lists about 310,000 distinct CDR3 sequences, over 20% of them singletons, with about 9.4% in the top ten. The ends were cut back, 2 bases at V and 5 bases at J, with 12 bases in the middle. From germline, CDR1 is MDHEN and CDR2 SYDVKM. The CDR3 has 14 residues. The data were taken from a study of response to subunit inactivated influenza vaccine. This clonotype was obtained from a man aged 50 to 75 who received an inactivated influenza vaccine. The material sequenced was PBMCs from blood, taken approximately 22 months after vaccination. V is TRBV28 and J is TRBJ1-2; no firm D call. The CDR3 sequence is CASSLRRNPYGYTF. CDR3 coding DNA: TGTGCCAGCAGTTTACGTCGGAACCCGTATGGCTACACCTTC.